This T cell receptor beta chain was captured by sequencing in a study of identifying expanded T cells in peripheral blood. Measured with immunoSEQ multiplex PCR; TCRdb has only the in-frame clones, and not every one. This sample has just over 90,000 clones, with 88% found just once. Collection occurred without any documented infections or immune events in donors. This clonotype originated in a person between 18 and 75 years old in good health. What was sequenced was blood.

CDR3 protein: CASSPGGGPEETQYF. The CDR3 DNA is TGTGCCAGCAGCCCCGGCGGGGGACCTGAAGAGACCCAGTACTTC. This chain joins TRBV6-5 and TRBJ2-5, with 7 bases lining up with TRBD2. The J segment lost 3 bases and the V segment lost 6 bases, leaving 10 bases of the junction unmatched. CDR1 and CDR2 from the germline V gene are MNHEY and SVGAGI. The CDR3 has 15 amino acids.